The present TCR beta chain was sequenced within a study of monozygotic twins with inflammatory bowel disease. This CDR3 spans 16 amino acids. Blood was drawn at around 2.5 ml per donor. As concerns this clonotype: What it binds is unknown.

TCRdb reprocessed the 5' RACE reads, keeping one entry per CDR3 protein, no DNA. The sample has 400,000 to 500,000 distinct CDR3 sequences. Whole-study findings and limits: Reduced clonotype sharing with other individuals was observed in IBD patients relative to healthy twins, especially with disease activity. Among IBD patients, TCRbeta diversity (inverse Simpson) was lower than in healthy co-twins.

The receptor was derived from a human donor with ulcerative colitis or Crohn's disease, or a healthy co-twin of an affected twin (not recorded which). The specimen was blood. The chain uses TRBV12-3 or TRBV12-4 and TRBJ2-2; TCRdb's assignment of TRBD1 cannot be checked, as there is no DNA. Here the CDR3 reads CASSYRTGGLTGELFF.